The clone carrying this T cell receptor (beta chain) was seen once. Antigen: not known. The source of the sample is a study of T cell responses to AZD1222 COVID-19 vaccine. Clones were sequenced by immunoSEQ multiplex PCR, and TCRdb holds only the in-frame ones, with some missing. Of just under 80,000 clones in the sample, 92% were seen once. Overall study findings and caveats: Females outnumbered males among donors, who were mostly white British; clonal diversity was possibly underestimated.

V dropped 6 bases and J dropped 3; count of bases not matched to a gene: 16. The germline CDR1 and CDR2 sequences are SGHAT and FQNNGV. The CDR3 has 17 amino acids. The chain has TRBV11-2 and TRBJ1-1; 7 bases fit TRBD1. The clonotype originates from an adult who received the AZD1222 COVID-19 vaccine. Sequences were derived from peripheral blood, sampled 28 days after the second AZD1222 dose. The CDR3 nucleotides are TGTGCCAGCAGATCCAGGGGGAGCTTACTACACTACACTGAAGCTTTCTTT. Encoded protein: CASRSRGSLLHYTEAFF.